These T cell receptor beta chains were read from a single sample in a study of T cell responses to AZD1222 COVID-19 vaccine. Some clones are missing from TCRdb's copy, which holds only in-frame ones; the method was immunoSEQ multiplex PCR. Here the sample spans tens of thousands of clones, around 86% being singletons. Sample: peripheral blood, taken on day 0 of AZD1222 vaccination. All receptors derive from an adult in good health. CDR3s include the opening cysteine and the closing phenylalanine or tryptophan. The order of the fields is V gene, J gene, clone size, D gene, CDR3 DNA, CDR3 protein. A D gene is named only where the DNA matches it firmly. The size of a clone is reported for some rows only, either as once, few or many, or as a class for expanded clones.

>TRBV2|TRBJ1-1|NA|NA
TGTGCCAGCAGTGTGCAGGGTAGCACTGAAGCTTTCTTT
CASSVQGSTEAFF
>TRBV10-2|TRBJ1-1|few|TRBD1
TGCGCCAGCAACCCGGACAGGGCCACTGAAGCTTTCTTT
CASNPDRATEAFF
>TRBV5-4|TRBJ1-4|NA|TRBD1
TGTGCCAGCAGCTCCTGGACAGGGGGCAATGAAAAACTGTTTTTT
CASSSWTGGNEKLFF
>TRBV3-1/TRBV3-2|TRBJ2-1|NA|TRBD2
TGTGCCAGCACCCGCTGGACTAGCGGGGTGAATGAGCAGTTCTTC
CASTRWTSGVNEQFF
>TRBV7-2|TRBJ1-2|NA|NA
TGTGCCAGCAGCTTGCCCAGGGACCCCTATGGCTACACCTTC
CASSLPRDPYGYTF
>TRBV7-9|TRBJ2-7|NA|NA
TGTGCCAGCAGCTTATCTGCAGGGACCTGGGGTGAGCAGTACTTC
CASSLSAGTWGEQYF
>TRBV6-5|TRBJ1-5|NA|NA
TGTGCCAGCAGCCGTGACGGATATAGCAATCAGCCCCAGCATTTT
CASSRDGYSNQPQHF
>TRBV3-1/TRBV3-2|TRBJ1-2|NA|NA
TGTGCCAGCAGCCGATCGAGCGGGATCGGGCTCTCGGGTGGCTACACCTTC
CASSRSSGIGLSGGYTF
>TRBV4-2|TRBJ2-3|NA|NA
TGTGCCAGCAGCCAAGAGGGTCCAGATACGCAGTATTTT
CASSQEGPDTQYF
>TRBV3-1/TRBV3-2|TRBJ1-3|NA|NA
TGTGCCAGCAGCCAAAGATGGTCAGGGTCGAGCTCTGGAAACACCATATATTTT
CASSQRWSGSSSGNTIYF
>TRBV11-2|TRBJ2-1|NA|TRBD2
TGTGCCAGCAGCTTCTCTAGCGGGGGGGTTTACAATGAGCAGTTCTTC
CASSFSSGGVYNEQFF
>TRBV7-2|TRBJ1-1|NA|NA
TGTGCCAGCAGCAGGGAATCCCAAAGGAACACTGAAGCTTTCTTT
CASSRESQRNTEAFF
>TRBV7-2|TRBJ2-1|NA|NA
TGTGCCAGCAGCTTAGAGGGGGTCAATGAGCAGTTCTTC
CASSLEGVNEQFF
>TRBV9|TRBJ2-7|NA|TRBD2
TGTGCCAGCAGCGTAGAAGGTAGCGGGAGATACGAGCAGTACTTC
CASSVEGSGRYEQYF
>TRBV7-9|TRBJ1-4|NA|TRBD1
TGTGCCAGCAGCTTAGCGGGCAGGGGGAGTGAAAAACTGTTTTTT
CASSLAGRGSEKLFF
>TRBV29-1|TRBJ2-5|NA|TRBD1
TGCAGCGCCTTGAAGAAGCATACAGGGGTAGGAGAGACCCAGTACTTC
CSALKKHTGVGETQYF
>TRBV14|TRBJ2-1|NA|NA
TGTGCCAGCAGCCAAGGAGCTTACAATGAGCAGTTCTTC
CASSQGAYNEQFF
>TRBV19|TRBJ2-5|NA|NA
TGTGCCAGTAGTATAAATCCGGCAGATGGGTCGGGGACCCAGTACTTC
CASSINPADGSGTQYF
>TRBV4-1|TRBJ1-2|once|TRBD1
TGCGCCAGCAGTCCAGGGGGTTGGGACTATGGCTACACCTTC
CASSPGGWDYGYTF
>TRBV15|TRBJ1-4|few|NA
TGTGCCACCAGCAGGGGCGGGACAACAACTAATGAAAAACTGTTTTTT
CATSRGGTTTNEKLFF
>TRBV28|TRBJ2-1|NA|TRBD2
TGTGCCAGCAGTCCCGGGACTAGCTACAATGAGCAGTTCTTC
CASSPGTSYNEQFF
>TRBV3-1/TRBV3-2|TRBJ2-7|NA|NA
TGTGCCAGCAGCCATCTGAGGGGGGCCTACGAGCAGTACTTC
CASSHLRGAYEQYF
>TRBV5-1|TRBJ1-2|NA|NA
TGCGCCAGCAGCTTGGGGACAGCAAACTATGGCTACACCTTC
CASSLGTANYGYTF
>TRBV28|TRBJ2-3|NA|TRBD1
TGTGCCAGCAGGCGGACAGGGACAGATACGCAGTATTTT
CASRRTGTDTQYF
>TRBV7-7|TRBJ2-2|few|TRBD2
TGTGCCAGCAGCTTAGCGGGAGGGTCGAACACCGGGGAGCTGTTTTTT
CASSLAGGSNTGELFF
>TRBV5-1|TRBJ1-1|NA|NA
TGCGCCAGCAGCTTGAACAGGTTCACGAACACTGAAGCTTTCTTT
CASSLNRFTNTEAFF
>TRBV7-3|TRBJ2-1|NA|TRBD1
TGTGCCAGCAGCGTCACCGGGACAGACTACAATGAGCAGTTCTTC
CASSVTGTDYNEQFF
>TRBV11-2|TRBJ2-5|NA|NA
TGTGCCAGCAGCTTAGGGCGGGGGCTTGGGGTCCAGTACTTC
CASSLGRGLGVQYF
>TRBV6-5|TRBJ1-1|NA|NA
TGTGCCAGCAGTTACACAGGGCTGGCTTTCTTT
CASSYTGLAFF
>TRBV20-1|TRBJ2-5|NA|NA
TGCAGTGCAGCGGAACAAGAGACCCAGTACTTC
CSAAEQETQYF
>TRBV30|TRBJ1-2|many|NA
TGTGCCTGGAGTTCCGGGACGAACTATGGCTACACCTTC
CAWSSGTNYGYTF
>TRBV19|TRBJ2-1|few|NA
TGTGCCAGTAGTAGCCAGGGGACCCACAATGAGCAGTTCTTC
CASSSQGTHNEQFF
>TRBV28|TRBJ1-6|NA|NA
TGTGCCAGCAGTCTGCCAGGGAACTCTGGCTATAATTCACCCCTCCACTTT
CASSLPGNSGYNSPLHF
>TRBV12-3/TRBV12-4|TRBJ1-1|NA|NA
TGTGCCAGCAGTTTGGTCAGGGAAGCTTTCTTT
CASSLVREAFF
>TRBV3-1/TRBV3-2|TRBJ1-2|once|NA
TGTGCCAGCAGCGTTACCGGGACGGATTATGGCTACACCTTC
CASSVTGTDYGYTF
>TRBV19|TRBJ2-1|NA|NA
TGTGCCAGTAAGGGGGTTGAGGGTTCGAATGAGCAGTTCTTC
CASKGVEGSNEQFF
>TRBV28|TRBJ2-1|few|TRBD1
TGTGCCAGCAGGCCAGGGGGTGTCCAGAATGAGCAGTTCTTC
CASRPGGVQNEQFF
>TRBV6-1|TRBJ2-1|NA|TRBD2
TGTGCCAGCAGTGAGTCTAGCGGGGCTTACAATGAGCAGTTCTTC
CASSESSGAYNEQFF
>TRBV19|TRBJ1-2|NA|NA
TGTGCCAGTATCCAAGGGGGGGAACGTGTCTATGGCTACACCTTC
CASIQGGERVYGYTF
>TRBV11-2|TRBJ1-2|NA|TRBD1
TGTGCCAGCAGCTCTCCGCAGGGGGCGAGGTCTTCGCGTGGCTACACCTTC
CASSSPQGARSSRGYTF
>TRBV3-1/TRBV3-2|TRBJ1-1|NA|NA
TGTGCCAGCAGCCAAGGCCGGGTCACTGAAGCTTTCTTT
CASSQGRVTEAFF
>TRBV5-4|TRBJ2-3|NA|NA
TGTGCCAGCAGCTTGGGCTACACCCCTAGCACAGATACGCAGTATTTT
CASSLGYTPSTDTQYF